This entry lists 13 T cell receptor beta chains sequenced from one sample in a study of tumor-infiltrating lymphocytes in oesophageal squamous cell carcinoma. TCRdb re-called the PCR reads with MiXCR, one entry per CDR3 protein. The sample has 15,000 to 20,000 distinct CDR3 sequences, roughly half seen once. Sequencing used esophageal tumor tissue. Every receptor here comes from a male donor with esophageal squamous cell carcinoma.

This clonotype was observed a single time. V gene TRBV11-2 combines with J gene TRBJ1-2, with 11 bases fitting TRBD2. The J call may be incorrect, as the DNA end agrees better with TRBJ2-1. This CDR3 is built from 15 residues. CDR1 is SGHAT and CDR2 is FQNNGV in the germline V gene. CDR3 amino acids: CASSPRLAGYNEQFF. In DNA form, the CDR3 reads TGTGCCAGCAGCCCACGACTAGCGGGGTACAATGAGCAGTTCTTC.

The J gene is TRBJ2-3, the V gene TRBV12-3 or TRBV12-4, with 11 bases fitting TRBD2. This CDR3 is 17 amino acids long. V lost 6 bases to trimming and J lost 1 base; unmatched junction nucleotides: 9. In DNA, the CDR3 is TGTGCCAGCAGCCAGAGACTAGCGGGGTTGGGCACAGATACGCAGTATTTT. Amino acids: CASSQRLAGLGTDTQYF.

The chain employs TRBV12-3 or TRBV12-4 and TRBJ2-6; D ambiguous. The CDR3 has 17 amino acids. The V and J ends lost 3 bases and 2 bases respectively, with 14 bases between them. The CDR3 sequence is CASSFYRWAPGANVLTF. As DNA, the CDR3 is TGTGCCAGCAGTTTTTATCGGTGGGCCCCTGGGGCCAACGTCCTGACTTTC.

The chain uses TRBV7-8 and TRBJ2-3, with 9 positions matching TRBD1. V was clipped by 0 bases and J by 8 bases; unmatched bases: 9. Per the germline V gene, CDR1 is SGHVS and CDR2 is FQNEAQ. This CDR3 is 16 amino acids long. CDR3 loop: CASSLAVTGGLRTQYF. The CDR3 nucleotides are TGTGCCAGCAGCTTAGCTGTGACAGGGGGACTTCGTACGCAGTATTTT. The complete variable domain, with remaining parts taken from reference TRBV7-8 and TRBJ2-3, reads GAGVSQSPRYKVAKRGQDVALRCDPISGHVSLFWYQQALGQGPEFLTYFQNEAQLDKSGLPSDRFFAERPEGSVSTLKIQRTQQEDSAVYLCASSLAVTGGLRTQYFGPGTRLTVL.

The table lists this clonotype with a few counts. The V call is TRBV5-1, the J call TRBJ2-1, with TRBD1 identical over 8 bases. Germline loops: CDR1 SGHRS, CDR2 YFSETQ. The CDR3 covers 19 residues. V lost 0 bases and J lost 0; bases outside the gene matches: 11. CDR3 protein: CASSLAGGSSRSSYNEQFF. The CDR3 nucleotides are TGCGCCAGCAGCTTGGCAGGGGGCTCTTCCAGGAGCTCCTACAATGAGCAGTTCTTC.

For this clonotype: This is likely a read error, given that the CDR3 carries no conserved phenylalanine or tryptophan at its end. The limits of the CDR3 on the DNA are not certain, so only TCRdb's listed CDR3 is given. The chain carries TRBV7-4 and TRBJ2-6; whether TRBD1, the table's D call, matches the DNA was not checked. Germline V gene sequence: CDR1 SGHVT, CDR2 SQSDAQ. Counting both end residues, the CDR3 totals 16 amino acids. The CDR3 loop reads CASRGTGGLDEQFFGA.

The chain has TRBV7-2 and TRBJ1-1; D is unclear. V lost 3 bases and J 4 bases, leaving 9 bases between the germline ends. The CDR3 is 13 amino acids. Germline V gene sequence: CDR1 SGHTA, CDR2 FQGNSA. This CDR3 is CASSLSPSTEAFF. The CDR3, as DNA: TGTGCCAGCAGCTTGTCCCCCAGCACTGAAGCTTTCTTT.

CDR3 nucleotides: TGTGCCAGCAGCCTCCTCGTCTCTGGGGCCAACGTCCTGACTTTC. Encoded protein: CASSLLVSGANVLTF. This sequence joins TRBV7-2 and TRBJ2-6; D gene uncertain. The length of the CDR3 is 15 residues. Germline CDR1 SGHTA, CDR2 FQGNSA. The V and J ends lost 5 bases and 0 bases respectively, with 8 bases between them.

About this clonotype itself: The conserved closing phenylalanine or tryptophan is absent in this CDR3, likely reflecting a read error. Because the CDR3's place on the DNA is in doubt, the DNA is left out and the CDR3 is given as listed by TCRdb. The V gene is TRBV7-9, the J gene TRBJ2-1; no check of the table's D call, TRBD1, against the DNA was made. Per germline, CDR1 SEHNR and CDR2 FQNEAQ (reference sequence). 10 amino acids form the CDR3, both terminal residues included. CDR3 amino acids: CASSSIQEDL.

This clonotype has at least ten counts. The junction departs from the called germline gene at one end, perhaps through a read error. The J gene is TRBJ2-7, the V gene TRBV5-4, with 7 bases aligning to TRBD2. CDR1 and CDR2 (germline): SGHNT, YYREEE (reference sequence). The CDR3 consists of 16 residues. CDR3 protein: CASSLEGGSSYNEQYF. Written as DNA, the CDR3 is TGCGCCAGCAGCTTGGAGGGCGGGAGCTCCTACAATGAGCAGTACTTC.

This chain uses TRBV6-6 with TRBJ2-5; the match to TRBD1 covers 8 bases. Judging by the DNA end, TRBJ2-7 fits better; the J call may be wrong. The CDR3 loop spans 15 amino acids. CDR1 is MNHNY, CDR2 SVGAGI, per germline (reference sequence). The CDR3 DNA follows: TGTGCCAGCAGTTACTCGATGGACAGGGTCTACGAGCAGTACTTC. Protein: CASSYSMDRVYEQYF.

The genes are TRBV7-1 and TRBJ2-3, with D possibly being TRBD2 (6 bases). TRBV7-1 is an ORF, with its function uncertain. V dropped 5 bases and J dropped 11 bases, with 23 bases sitting between them. The CDR3 runs 15 residues. The CDR3 DNA sequence: TGTGCCAGCAGCCCCGCAGCGGGCCCCTATGGAGAGCAGTATTTT. The encoded protein is CASSPAAGPYGEQYF.

By sample fraction, this clonotype is medium-sized. V usage is TRBV7-9 and J usage is TRBJ2-2; no clear D gene. This CDR3 is 15 amino acids long. The ends were cut back, 1 base at V and 0 bases at J, with 6 bases in the middle. Germline-derived CDR1 and CDR2 are SEHNR and FQNEAQ (reference sequence). The DNA of the CDR3 is TGTGCCAGCAGCTTAGTACTACCGAACACCGGGGAGCTGTTTTTT. Translating gives CASSLVLPNTGELFF.